What follows are 12 T cell receptor beta chains derived from one specimen sequenced in a study of blood T cell repertoires in COVID-19. Sequenced by immunoSEQ multiplex PCR; TCRdb stores in-frame clones only, minus some. This sample yields over 200,000 clones, of which over 75% are seen a single time; around a sixth belongs to the top ten. Sample: PBMCs or T cells enriched from blood (not recorded which). The receptors here all came from a man aged 18 to 35 who had recovered from COVID-19.

This clone was seen a few times. V gene TRBV27 combines with J gene TRBJ1-1, with 8 positions matching TRBD1. Germline CDR1 MNHEY, CDR2 SMNVEV (reference sequence). The CDR3 is 17 amino acids. V shed 5 bases, J shed 5 bases, and the junction held 16 bases outside the gene matches. The CDR3 here is CASSPRIGIQGGTEAFF. CDR3 coding DNA: TGTGCCAGCAGTCCGAGAATAGGCATACAGGGGGGGACTGAAGCTTTCTTT.

The CDR3 coding sequence is TGTGCCACCAGACCACACAAAGGAGTTGTCTCCGGGGAGCTGTTTTTT. Its protein is CATRPHKGVVSGELFF. V and J are TRBV15 and TRBJ2-2, with D unresolved. Germline values: CDR1 LNHNV, CDR2 YYDKDF (reference sequence). The CDR3 covers 16 residues. V lost 6 bases, J lost 6 bases, and 20 bases lay in between.

The chain employs TRBV2 and TRBJ2-5, with D possibly TRBD2 on 6 matching bases. Germline-derived CDR1 and CDR2 are SNHLY and FYNNEI. The CDR3 consists of 14 residues. Between the trimmed V and J ends, which lost 2 bases and 5 bases, there was a span of 12 bases. Here the CDR3 reads CASSEQGREETQYF. For the CDR3, the DNA is TGTGCCAGCAGTGAACAGGGACGGGAGGAGACCCAGTACTTC.

In its sample, this clone was seen once. The genes are TRBV5-1 and TRBJ2-3, with D maybe TRBD2 (5 bases). CDR1 is SGHRS and CDR2 is YFSETQ in the germline V gene. Trimming shortened V by 0 bases and J by 7 bases, and 15 bases separated the two germline ends. This CDR3 spans 15 amino acids. As DNA, the CDR3 is TGCGCCAGCAGCTTGGGACGGGGTGGGTCACATACGCAGTATTTT. It translates to CASSLGRGGSHTQYF.

As to this clone: The junction does not match germline at one end; this may be a read error. The chain recombines TRBV7-7 with TRBJ2-3; D not certain. This CDR3 spans 13 amino acids. Germline V CDR1 and CDR2: SSHAT, FNYEAQ (reference sequence). The CDR3 DNA reads as TGTGCTAGCAGCTCCAGTGGCACAGATACGCAGTATTTT. Translating gives CASSSSGTDTQYF.

The gene calls are TRBV6-1 and TRBJ1-5; 9 bases match TRBD1. V dropped 4 bases and J dropped 1; count of bases not matched to a gene: 11. CDR3 length: 18 amino acids. CDR1 MNHNS and CDR2 SASEGT come from the germline V gene. This CDR3 reads CASSGRPGQGPSNQPQHF. CDR3 sequence (DNA): TGTGCCAGCAGTGGACGGCCGGGACAGGGTCCCAGCAATCAGCCCCAGCATTTT.

V gene TRBV5-1 combines with J gene TRBJ1-1, with D hard to call. V lost 1 base and J lost 4, with 20 bases in between. The CDR3 spans 17 residues. Looked up from germline, CDR1 is SGHRS and CDR2 is YFSETQ. The DNA of the CDR3 is TGCGCCAGCAGCTTGAATGGGCATGTCAGTGTGGGCACTGAAGCTTTCTTT. As protein: CASSLNGHVSVGTEAFF.

The V and J genes are TRBV11-3 and TRBJ1-1, with D possibly TRBD1 on 5 matching bases. Germline V gene sequence: CDR1 SGHNT, CDR2 YENEEA. The CDR3 length is 13 residues. Trimming stripped 5 bases from V and 1 base from J, with 8 bases between. CDR3 protein: CASSGAENTEAFF. Here the CDR3 DNA reads TGTGCCAGCAGCGGGGCAGAGAACACTGAAGCTTTCTTT.

This chain joins TRBV30 and TRBJ2-3; D unresolved. Per germline, CDR1 GTSNPN and CDR2 SVGIG (reference sequence). Trimming took off 0 bases at V and 2 bases at J, with 9 bases between the two ends. The CDR3 extends over 14 amino acids. The CDR3 is CAWSVSHLTDTQYF. DNA for the CDR3: TGTGCCTGGAGTGTCAGTCACCTCACAGATACGCAGTATTTT.

CDR3 sequence (DNA): TGTGCCAGCACCCGGAAACAGGGACCTAACTATGGCTACACCTTC. Residues: CASTRKQGPNYGYTF. V gene TRBV7-9 combines with J gene TRBJ1-2; tentatively, D is TRBD1 (6 bases). The V gene lost 7 bases and the J gene lost 0 bases, with 15 bases spanning the gap. The CDR3 contains 15 residues. Germline values: CDR1 SEHNR, CDR2 FQNEAQ (reference sequence). Drawing the rest from reference TRBV7-9 and TRBJ1-2, the complete variable domain is DTGVSQNPRHKITKRGQNVTFRCDPISEHNRLYWYRQTLGQGPEFLTYFQNEAQLEKSRLLSDRFSAERPKGSFSTLEIQRTEQGDSAMYLCASTRKQGPNYGYTFGSGTRLTVV.

The rearrangement joins TRBV3-1 (or the pseudogene TRBV3-2) to TRBJ1-1; 7 bases agree with TRBD1. Germline-derived CDR1 and CDR2 are LGHDT and YNNKEL (reference sequence). Trimming at V came to 5 bases and at J to 2 bases, leaving 2 bases not matched to a gene. CDR3 size: 13 residues. CDR3 bases: TGTGCCAGCAGCAACAGGGGAAACACTGAAGCTTTCTTT. Amino acids: CASSNRGNTEAFF.

This chain uses TRBV7-6 with TRBJ2-5, with a possible D match to TRBD2 (6 bases). In germline, CDR1 is SGHVS, CDR2 FNYEAQ. With 6 bases removed from V and 2 bases from J, the gap between germline ends came to 22 bases. The CDR3 runs 17 residues. The DNA of the CDR3 is TGTGCCAGCAGTCCCCTACAACTAGCTGCGCGTCAAGAGACCCAGTACTTC. It translates to CASSPLQLAARQETQYF.